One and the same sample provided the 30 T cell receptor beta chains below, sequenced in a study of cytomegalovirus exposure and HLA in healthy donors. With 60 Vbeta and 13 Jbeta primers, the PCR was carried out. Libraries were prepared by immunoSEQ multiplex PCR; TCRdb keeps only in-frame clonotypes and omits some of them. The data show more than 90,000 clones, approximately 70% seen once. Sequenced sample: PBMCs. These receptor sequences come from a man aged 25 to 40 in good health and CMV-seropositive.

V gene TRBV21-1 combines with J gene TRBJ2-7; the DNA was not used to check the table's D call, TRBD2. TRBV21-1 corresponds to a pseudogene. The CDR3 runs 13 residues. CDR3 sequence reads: CASSKASYYEQYV. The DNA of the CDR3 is TGTGCCAGCAGCAAAGCCTCCTACTACGAGCAGTACGTC.

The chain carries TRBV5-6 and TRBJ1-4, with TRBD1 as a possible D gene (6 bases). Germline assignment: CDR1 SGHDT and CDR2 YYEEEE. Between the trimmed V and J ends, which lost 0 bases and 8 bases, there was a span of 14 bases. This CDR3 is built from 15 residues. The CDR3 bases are TGTGCCAGCAGCTTGGCTTCAGGGGCCCGCGAAAAACTGTTTTTT. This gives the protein CASSLASGAREKLFF.

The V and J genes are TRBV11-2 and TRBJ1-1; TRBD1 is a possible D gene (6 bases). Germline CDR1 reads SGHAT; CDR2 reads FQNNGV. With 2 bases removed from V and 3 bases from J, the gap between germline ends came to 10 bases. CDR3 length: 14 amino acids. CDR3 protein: CASSLTGRDTEAFF. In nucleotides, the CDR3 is TGTGCCAGCAGCTTAACAGGGCGAGACACTGAAGCTTTCTTT.

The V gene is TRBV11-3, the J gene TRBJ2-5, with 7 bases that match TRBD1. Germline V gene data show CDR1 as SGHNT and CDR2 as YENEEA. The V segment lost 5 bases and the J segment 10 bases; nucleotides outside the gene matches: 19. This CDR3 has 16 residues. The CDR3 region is CASSPRQGSPFQDQYF. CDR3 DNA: TGTGCCAGCAGCCCCCGACAGGGAAGCCCCTTTCAGGACCAGTACTTC.

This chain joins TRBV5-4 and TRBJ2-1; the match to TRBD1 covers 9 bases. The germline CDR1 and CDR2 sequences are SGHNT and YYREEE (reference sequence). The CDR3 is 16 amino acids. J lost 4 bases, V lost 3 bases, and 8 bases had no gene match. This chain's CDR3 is CASSSSGTGSYNEQFF. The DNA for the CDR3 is TGTGCCAGCAGCTCCTCTGGGACAGGGTCATACAATGAGCAGTTCTTC. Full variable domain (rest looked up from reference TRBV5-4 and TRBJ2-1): ETGVTQSPTHLIKTRGQQVTLRCSSQSGHNTVSWYQQALGQGPQFIFQYYREEENGRGNFPPRFSGLQFPNYSSELNVNALELDDSALYLCASSSSGTGSYNEQFFGPGTRLTVL.

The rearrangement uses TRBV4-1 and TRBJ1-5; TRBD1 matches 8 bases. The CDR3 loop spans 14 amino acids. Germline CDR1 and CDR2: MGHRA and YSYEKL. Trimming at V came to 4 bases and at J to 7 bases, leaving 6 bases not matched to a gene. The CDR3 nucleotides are TGCGCCAGCAGCCGAGGACAGGGTGGACAGCCCCAGCATTTT. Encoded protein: CASSRGQGGQPQHF.

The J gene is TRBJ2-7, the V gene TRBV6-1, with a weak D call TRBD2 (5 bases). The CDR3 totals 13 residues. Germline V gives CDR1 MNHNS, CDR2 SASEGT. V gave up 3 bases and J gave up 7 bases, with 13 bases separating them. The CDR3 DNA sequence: TGTGCCAGCAGTGACTTCGGGGTCCTGGAGCAGTACTTC. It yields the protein CASSDFGVLEQYF.

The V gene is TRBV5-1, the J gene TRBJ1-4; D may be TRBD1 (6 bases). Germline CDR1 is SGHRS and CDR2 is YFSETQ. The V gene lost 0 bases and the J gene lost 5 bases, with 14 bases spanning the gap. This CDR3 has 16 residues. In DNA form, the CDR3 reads TGCGCCAGCAGCTTGGAAAAAGGGGGAGGGAATGAAAAACTGTTTTTT. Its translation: CASSLEKGGGNEKLFF.

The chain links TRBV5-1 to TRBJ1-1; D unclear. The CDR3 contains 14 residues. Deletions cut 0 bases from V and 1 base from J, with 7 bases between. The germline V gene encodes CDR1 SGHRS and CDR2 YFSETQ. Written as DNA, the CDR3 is TGCGCCAGCAGCTTGGCGCGGAGGAACACTGAAGCTTTCTTT. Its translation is CASSLARRNTEAFF.

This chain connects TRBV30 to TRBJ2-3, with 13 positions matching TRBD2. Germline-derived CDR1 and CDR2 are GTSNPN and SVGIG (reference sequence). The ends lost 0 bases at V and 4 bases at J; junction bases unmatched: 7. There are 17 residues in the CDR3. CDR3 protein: CAWSVWVTSGRADTQYF. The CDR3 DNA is TGTGCCTGGAGTGTATGGGTAACTAGCGGGAGGGCAGATACGCAGTATTTT.

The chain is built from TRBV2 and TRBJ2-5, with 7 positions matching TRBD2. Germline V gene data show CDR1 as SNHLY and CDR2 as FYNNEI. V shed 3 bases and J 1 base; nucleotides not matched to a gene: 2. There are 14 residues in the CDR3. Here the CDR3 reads CASSDPSGQETQYF. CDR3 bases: TGTGCCAGCAGTGACCCTAGCGGCCAAGAGACCCAGTACTTC.

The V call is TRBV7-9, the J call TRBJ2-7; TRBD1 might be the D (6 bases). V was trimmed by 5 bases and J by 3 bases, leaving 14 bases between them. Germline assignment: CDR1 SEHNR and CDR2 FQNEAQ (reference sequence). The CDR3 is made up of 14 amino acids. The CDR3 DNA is TGTGCCAGCAGCCCTGTGGGGGCTGGCTACGAGCAGTACTTC. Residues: CASSPVGAGYEQYF.

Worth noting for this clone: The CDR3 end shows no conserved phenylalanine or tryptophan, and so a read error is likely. CDR3 region: CASSEMWQGNGYTS. CDR3 bases: TGTGCCAGCAGTGAAATGTGGCAGGGGAATGGCTACACCTCC. V is TRBV25-1 and J is TRBJ1-2; D might be TRBD1 (6 bases). Trimming took off 2 bases at V and 6 bases at J, with 13 bases between the two ends. CDR1 is MGHDK, CDR2 SYGVNS, per germline. The CDR3 is 14 amino acids.

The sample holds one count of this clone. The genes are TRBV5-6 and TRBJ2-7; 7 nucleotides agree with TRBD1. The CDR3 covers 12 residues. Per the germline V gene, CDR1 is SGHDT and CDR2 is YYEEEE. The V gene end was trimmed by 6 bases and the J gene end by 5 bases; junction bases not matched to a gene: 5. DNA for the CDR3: TGTGCCAGCATAGGGGGCAGAGACGAGCAGTACTTC. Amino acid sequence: CASIGGRDEQYF.

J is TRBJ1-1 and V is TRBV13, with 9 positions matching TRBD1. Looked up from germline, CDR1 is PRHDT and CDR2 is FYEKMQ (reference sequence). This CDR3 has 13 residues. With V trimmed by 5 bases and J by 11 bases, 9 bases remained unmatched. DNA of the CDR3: TGTGCCAGCAGCGTACAGGGGGCGATCGAGGCTTTCTTT. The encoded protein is CASSVQGAIEAFF.

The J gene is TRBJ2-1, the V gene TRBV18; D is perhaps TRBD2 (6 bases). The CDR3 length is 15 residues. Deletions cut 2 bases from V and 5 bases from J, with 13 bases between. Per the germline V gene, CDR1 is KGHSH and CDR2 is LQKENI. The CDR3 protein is CASSPSLALDNEQFF. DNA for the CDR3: TGTGCCAGCTCACCATCACTAGCATTGGACAATGAGCAGTTCTTC.

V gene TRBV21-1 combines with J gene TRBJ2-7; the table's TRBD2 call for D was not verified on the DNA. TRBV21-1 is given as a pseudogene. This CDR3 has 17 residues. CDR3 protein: CASSNRIVSGSSYEQYV. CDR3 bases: TGTGCCAGCAGCAATAGGATTGTATCGGGATCGTCCTACGAGCAGTACGTC.

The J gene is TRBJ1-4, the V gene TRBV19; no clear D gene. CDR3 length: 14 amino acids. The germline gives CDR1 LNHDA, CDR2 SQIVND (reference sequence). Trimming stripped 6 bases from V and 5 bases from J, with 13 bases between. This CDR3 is CASRSGRRNEKLFF. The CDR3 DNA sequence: TGTGCCAGTAGATCAGGACGGAGGAATGAAAAACTGTTTTTT.

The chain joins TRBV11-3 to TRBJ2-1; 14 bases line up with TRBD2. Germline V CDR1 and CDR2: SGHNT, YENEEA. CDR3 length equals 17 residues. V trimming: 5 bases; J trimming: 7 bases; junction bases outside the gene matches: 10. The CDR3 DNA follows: TGTGCCAGCAGCCTAGGGACTAGCGGGAGTAAAAGGAATGAGCAGTTCTTC. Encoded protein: CASSLGTSGSKRNEQFF.

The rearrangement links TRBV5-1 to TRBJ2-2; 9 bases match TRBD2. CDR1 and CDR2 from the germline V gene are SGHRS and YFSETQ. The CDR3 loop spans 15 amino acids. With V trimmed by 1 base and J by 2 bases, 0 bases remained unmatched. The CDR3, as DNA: TGCGCCAGCAGCTTGCTAGCGGGAAACACCGGGGAGCTGTTTTTT. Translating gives CASSLLAGNTGELFF.

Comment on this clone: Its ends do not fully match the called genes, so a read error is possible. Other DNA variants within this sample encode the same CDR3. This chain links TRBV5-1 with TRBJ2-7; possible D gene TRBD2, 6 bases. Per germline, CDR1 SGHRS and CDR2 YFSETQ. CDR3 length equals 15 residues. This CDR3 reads CASSLGDSHNYAQYF. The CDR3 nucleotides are TGCGCCAGCAGCTTAGGGGACTCACACAACTACGCGCAGTACTTC.

CDR3 in amino acids: CASSYNRAGGTEAFF. In nucleotides, the CDR3 is TGTGCCAGCAGCTATAACAGGGCGGGGGGCACTGAAGCTTTCTTT. This chain links TRBV5-5 with TRBJ1-1; TRBD1 might be the D (6 bases). Per germline, CDR1 SGHKS and CDR2 YYEKEE (reference sequence). The CDR3 loop spans 15 amino acids. V was pared by 3 bases and J by 4 bases, with 16 bases between.

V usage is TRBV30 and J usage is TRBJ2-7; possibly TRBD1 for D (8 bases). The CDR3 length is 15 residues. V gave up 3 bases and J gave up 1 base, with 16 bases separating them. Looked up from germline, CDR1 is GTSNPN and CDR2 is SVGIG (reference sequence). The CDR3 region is CAWRGGTGVSYEQYF. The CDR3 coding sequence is TGTGCCTGGAGGGGGGGGACAGGCGTTTCCTACGAGCAGTACTTC.

This chain's CDR3 is CASTGGTGASNTEAFF. The DNA of the CDR3 is TGTGCCAGCACCGGTGGGACAGGGGCCTCGAACACTGAAGCTTTCTTT. This rearrangement joins TRBV9 to TRBJ1-1; 10 bases are a match to TRBD1. CDR3 length equals 16 residues. V gave up 6 bases and J gave up 1 base; unmatched junction bases: 9. Germline V gene sequence: CDR1 SGDLS, CDR2 YYNGEE. Full variable domain (outside the CDR3, taken from reference TRBV9 and TRBJ1-1): DSGVTQTPKHLITATGQRVTLRCSPRSGDLSVYWYQQSLDQGLQFLIQYYNGEERAKGNILERFSAQQFPDLHSELNLSSLELGDSALYFCASTGGTGASNTEAFFGQGTRLTVV.

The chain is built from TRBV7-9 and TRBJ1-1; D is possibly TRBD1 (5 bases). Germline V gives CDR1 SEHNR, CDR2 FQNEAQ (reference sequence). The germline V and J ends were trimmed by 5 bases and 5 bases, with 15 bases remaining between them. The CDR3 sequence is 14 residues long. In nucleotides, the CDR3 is TGTGCCAGCAGCCGTAGGACACGGGAGACTGAAGCTTTCTTT. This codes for CASSRRTRETEAFF.

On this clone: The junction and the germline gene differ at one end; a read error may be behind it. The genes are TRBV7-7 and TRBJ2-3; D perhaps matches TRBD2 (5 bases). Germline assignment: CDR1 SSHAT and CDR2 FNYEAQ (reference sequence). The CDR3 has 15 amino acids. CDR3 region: CASSLDPGSTDTQYF. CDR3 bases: TGTGCTAGCAGCTTAGATCCGGGGAGCACAGATACGCAGTATTTT. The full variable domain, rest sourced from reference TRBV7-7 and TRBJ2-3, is GAGVSQSPRYKVTKRGQDVTLRCDPISSHATLYWYQQALGQGPEFLTYFNYEAQPDKSGLPSDRFSAERPEGSISTLTIQRTEQRDSAMYRCASSLDPGSTDTQYFGPGTRLTVL.

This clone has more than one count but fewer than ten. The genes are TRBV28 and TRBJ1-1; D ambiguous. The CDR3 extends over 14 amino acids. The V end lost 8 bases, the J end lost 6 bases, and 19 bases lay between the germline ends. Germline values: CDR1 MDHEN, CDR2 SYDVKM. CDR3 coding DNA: TGTGCCAGCCAACAAGGATTGGGGAGTTCTGAAGCTTTCTTT. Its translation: CASQQGLGSSEAFF.

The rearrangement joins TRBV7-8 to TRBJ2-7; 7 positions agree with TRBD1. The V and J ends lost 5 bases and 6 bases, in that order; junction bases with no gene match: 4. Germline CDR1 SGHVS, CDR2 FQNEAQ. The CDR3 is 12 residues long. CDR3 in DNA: TGTGCCAGCAGCCCCAGGGGGAGCGAGCAGTACTTC. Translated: CASSPRGSEQYF.

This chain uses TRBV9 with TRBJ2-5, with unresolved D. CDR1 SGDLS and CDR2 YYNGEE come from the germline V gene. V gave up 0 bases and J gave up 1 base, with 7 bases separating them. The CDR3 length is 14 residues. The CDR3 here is CASSVEAGQETQYF. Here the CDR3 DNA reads TGTGCCAGCAGCGTAGAGGCAGGCCAAGAGACCCAGTACTTC.

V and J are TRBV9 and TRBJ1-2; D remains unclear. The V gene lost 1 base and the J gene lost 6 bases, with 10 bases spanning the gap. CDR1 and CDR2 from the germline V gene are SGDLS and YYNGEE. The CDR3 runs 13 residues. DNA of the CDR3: TGTGCCAGCAGCGTAATTAACCCGGATGGCTACACCTTC. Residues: CASSVINPDGYTF.